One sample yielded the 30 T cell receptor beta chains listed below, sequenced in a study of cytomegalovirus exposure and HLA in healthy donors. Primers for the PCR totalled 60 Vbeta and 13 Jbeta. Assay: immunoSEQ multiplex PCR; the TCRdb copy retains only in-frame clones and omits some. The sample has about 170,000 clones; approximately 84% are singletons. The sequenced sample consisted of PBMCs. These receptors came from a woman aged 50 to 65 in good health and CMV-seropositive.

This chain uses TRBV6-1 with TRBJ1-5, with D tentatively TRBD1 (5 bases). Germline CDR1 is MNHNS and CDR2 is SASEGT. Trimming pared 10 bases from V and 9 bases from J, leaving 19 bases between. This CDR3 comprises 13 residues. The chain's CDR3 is CAIQEGPYRPQHF. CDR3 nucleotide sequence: TGTGCCATCCAGGAGGGGCCCTATCGGCCCCAGCATTTT.

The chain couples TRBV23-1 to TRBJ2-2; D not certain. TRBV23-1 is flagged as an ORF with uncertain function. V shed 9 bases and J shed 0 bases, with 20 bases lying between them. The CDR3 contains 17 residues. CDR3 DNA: TGCGCCAGAGCGCTACGAGGCCCCTCTGCGAACACCGGGGAGCTGTTTTTT. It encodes CARALRGPSANTGELFF.

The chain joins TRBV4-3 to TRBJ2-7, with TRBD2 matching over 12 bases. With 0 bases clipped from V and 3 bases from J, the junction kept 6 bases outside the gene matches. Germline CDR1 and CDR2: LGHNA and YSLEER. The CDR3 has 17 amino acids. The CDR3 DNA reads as TGCGCCAGCAGCCAAGAAAGTCTAGCGGGAGGGCGCTACGAGCAGTACTTC. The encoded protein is CASSQESLAGGRYEQYF.

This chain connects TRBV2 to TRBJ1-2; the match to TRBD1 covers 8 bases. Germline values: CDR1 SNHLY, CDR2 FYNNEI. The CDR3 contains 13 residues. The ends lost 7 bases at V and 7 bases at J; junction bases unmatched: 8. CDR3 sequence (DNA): TGTGCCAGCACCCAGGACAGGGTGATTGGCTACACCTTC. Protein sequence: CASTQDRVIGYTF.

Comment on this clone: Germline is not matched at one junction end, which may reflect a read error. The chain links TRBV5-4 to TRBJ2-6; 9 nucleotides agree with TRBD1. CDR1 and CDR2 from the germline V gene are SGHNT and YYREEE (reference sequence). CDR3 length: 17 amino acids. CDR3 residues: CASSRGQGSSGANGLTF. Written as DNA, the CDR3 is TGTGCCAGCAGCCGGGGACAGGGAAGCTCTGGGGCCAACGGCCTGACTTTC.

As DNA, the CDR3 is TGTGCCAGCAGCCCCCCAGGGGCTAACACAGATACGCAGTATTTT. Translating it yields CASSPPGANTDTQYF. V is TRBV9 and J is TRBJ2-3; D possibly corresponds to TRBD1 (6 bases). Trimming pared 4 bases from V and 2 bases from J, leaving 14 bases between. The CDR3 runs to 15 residues. Looked up from germline, CDR1 is SGDLS and CDR2 is YYNGEE.

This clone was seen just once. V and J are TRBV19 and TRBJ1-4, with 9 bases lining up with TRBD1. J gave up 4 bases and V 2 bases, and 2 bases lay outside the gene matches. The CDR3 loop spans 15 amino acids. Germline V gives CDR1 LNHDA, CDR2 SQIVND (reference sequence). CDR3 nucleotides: TGTGCCAGTAGTATAAGACAGGGGGATAATGAAAAACTGTTTTTT. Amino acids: CASSIRQGDNEKLFF.

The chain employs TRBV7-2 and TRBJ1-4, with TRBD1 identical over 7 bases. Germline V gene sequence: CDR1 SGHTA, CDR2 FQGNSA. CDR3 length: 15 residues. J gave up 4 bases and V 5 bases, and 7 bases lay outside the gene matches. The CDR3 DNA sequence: TGTGCCAGCAGCCCTGGACAGGCCCGTAATGAAAAACTGTTTTTT. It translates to CASSPGQARNEKLFF.

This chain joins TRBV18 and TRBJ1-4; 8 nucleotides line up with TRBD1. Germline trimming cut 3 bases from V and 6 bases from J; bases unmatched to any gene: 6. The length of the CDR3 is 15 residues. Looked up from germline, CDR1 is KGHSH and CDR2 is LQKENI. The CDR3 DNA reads TGTGCCAGCTCACCCCTCAGGGGGCCTGATGAAAAACTGTTTTTT. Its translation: CASSPLRGPDEKLFF.

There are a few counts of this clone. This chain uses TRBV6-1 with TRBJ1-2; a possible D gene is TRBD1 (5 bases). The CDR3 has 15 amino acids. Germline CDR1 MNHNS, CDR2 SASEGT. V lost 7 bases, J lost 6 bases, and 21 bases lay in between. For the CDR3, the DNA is TGTGCCAGCATCCACTCCACTGACAGTCCGCATGGCTACACCTTC. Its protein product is CASIHSTDSPHGYTF.

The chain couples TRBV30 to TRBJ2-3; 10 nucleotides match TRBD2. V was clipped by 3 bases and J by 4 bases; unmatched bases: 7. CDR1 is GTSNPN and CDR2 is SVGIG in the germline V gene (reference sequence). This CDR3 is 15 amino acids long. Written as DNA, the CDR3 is TGTGCCTGGAGCGAGGTAGCGGGAGGCGCAGATACGCAGTATTTT. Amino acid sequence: CAWSEVAGGADTQYF.

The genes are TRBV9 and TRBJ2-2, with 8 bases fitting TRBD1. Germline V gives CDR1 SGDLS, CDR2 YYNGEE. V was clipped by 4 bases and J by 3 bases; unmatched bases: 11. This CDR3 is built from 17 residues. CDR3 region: CASSSARQGYHTGELFF. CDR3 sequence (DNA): TGTGCCAGCAGCTCCGCGAGACAGGGGTATCACACCGGGGAGCTGTTTTTT.

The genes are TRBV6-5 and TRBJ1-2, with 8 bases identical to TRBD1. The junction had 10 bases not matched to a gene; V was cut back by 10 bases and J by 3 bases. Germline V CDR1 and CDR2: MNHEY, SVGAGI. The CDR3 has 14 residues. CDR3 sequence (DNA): TGTGCCACCTCGACAGGGGTCCTCGACTATGGCTACACCTTC. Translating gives CATSTGVLDYGYTF.

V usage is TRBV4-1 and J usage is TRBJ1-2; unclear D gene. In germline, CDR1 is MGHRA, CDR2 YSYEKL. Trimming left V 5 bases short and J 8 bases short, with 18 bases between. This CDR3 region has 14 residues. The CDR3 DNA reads TGCGCCAGCAGCGGTATAGGTATGAGGAGGGGCTACACCTTC. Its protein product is CASSGIGMRRGYTF.

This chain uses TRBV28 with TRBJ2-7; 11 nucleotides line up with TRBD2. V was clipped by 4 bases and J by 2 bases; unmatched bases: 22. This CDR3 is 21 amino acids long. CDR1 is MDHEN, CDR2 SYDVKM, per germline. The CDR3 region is CASSSFGVILAGEPRPYEQYF. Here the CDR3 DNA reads TGTGCCAGCAGTTCCTTCGGGGTTATACTAGCGGGAGAGCCCCGGCCCTACGAGCAGTACTTC.

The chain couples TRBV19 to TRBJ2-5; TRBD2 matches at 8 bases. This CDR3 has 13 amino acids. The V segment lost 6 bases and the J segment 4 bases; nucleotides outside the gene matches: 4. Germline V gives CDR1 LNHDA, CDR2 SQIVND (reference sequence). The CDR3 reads CASSGRAGETQYF. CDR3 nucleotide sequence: TGTGCCAGTAGCGGGAGGGCAGGAGAGACCCAGTACTTC.

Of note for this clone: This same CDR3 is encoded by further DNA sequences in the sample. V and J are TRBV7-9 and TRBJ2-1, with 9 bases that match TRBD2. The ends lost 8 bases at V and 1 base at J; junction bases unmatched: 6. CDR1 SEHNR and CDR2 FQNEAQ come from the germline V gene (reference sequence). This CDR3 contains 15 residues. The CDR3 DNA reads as TGTGCCAGCTCCAGGCTAGCGGGGTCCTACAATGAGCAGTTCTTC. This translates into CASSRLAGSYNEQFF.

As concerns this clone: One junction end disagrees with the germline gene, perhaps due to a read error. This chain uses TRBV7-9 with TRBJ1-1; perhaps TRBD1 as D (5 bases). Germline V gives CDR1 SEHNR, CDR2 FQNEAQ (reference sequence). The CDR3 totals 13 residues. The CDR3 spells CASSLPAGGLVEF. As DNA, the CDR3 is TGTGCCAGCAGCTTACCCGCCGGGGGACTTGTGGAGTTT.

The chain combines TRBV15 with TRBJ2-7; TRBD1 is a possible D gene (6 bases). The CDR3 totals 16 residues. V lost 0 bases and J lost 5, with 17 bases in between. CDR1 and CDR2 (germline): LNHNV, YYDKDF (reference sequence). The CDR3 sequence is CATSRDLNRVSHEQYF. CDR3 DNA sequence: TGTGCCACCAGCAGAGATCTAAACAGGGTGAGCCACGAGCAGTACTTC.

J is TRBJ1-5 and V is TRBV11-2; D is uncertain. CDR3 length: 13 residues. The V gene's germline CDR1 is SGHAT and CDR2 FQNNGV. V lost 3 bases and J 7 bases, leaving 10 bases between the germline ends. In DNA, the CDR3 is TGTGCCAGCAGCTTGGGCGCCGACCAGCCCCAGCATTTT. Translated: CASSLGADQPQHF.

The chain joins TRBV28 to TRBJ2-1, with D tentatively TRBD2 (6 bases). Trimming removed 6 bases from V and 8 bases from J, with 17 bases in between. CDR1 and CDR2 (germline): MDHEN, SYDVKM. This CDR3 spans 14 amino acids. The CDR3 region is CASRPGTYTDEQFF. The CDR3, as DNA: TGTGCCAGCAGACCCGGGACTTATACAGATGAGCAGTTCTTC.

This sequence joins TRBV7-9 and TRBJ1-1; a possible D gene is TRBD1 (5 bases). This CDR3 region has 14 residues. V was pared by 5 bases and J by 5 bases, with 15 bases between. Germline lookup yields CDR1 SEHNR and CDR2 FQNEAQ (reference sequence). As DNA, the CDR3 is TGTGCCAGCAGCCCGAGACGTGGGGGGACTGAAGCTTTCTTT. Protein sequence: CASSPRRGGTEAFF. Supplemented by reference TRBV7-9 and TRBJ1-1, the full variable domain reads DTGVSQNPRHKITKRGQNVTFRCDPISEHNRLYWYRQTLGQGPEFLTYFQNEAQLEKSRLLSDRFSAERPKGSFSTLEIQRTEQGDSAMYLCASSPRRGGTEAFFGQGTRLTVV.

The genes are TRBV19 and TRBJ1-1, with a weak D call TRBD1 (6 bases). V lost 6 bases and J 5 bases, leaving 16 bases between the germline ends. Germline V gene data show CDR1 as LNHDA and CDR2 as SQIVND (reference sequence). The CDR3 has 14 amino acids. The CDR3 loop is CASSLQGRGTEAFF. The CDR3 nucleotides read TGTGCCAGTAGCTTACAGGGCCGAGGGACTGAAGCTTTCTTT.

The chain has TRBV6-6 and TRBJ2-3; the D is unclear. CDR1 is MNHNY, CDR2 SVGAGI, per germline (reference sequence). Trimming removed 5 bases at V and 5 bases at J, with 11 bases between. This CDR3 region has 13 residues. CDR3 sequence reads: CASSVPNGDTQYF. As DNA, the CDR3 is TGTGCCAGCAGTGTCCCCAACGGAGATACGCAGTATTTT.

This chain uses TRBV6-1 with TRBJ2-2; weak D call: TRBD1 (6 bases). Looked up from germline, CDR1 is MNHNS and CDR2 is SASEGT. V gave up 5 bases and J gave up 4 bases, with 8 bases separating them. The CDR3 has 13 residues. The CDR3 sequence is CASSQGSTGELFF. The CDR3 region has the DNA TGTGCCAGCAGTCAGGGGAGCACCGGGGAGCTGTTTTTT.

This CDR3 reads CASSLLGTGAYEQYF. The CDR3 nucleotides read TGTGCCAGCAGCTTATTGGGGACAGGGGCCTACGAGCAGTACTTC. This chain uses TRBV7-8 with TRBJ2-7; 10 bases align to TRBD1. Germline CDR1 SGHVS, CDR2 FQNEAQ. With V trimmed by 2 bases and J by 2 bases, 3 bases remained unmatched. CDR3 size: 15 residues.

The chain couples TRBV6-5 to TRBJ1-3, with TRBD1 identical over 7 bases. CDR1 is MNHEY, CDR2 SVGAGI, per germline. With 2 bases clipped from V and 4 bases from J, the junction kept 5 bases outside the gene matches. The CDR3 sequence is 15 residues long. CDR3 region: CASSYAIGGGNTIYF. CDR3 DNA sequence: TGTGCCAGCAGTTACGCAATAGGGGGCGGAAACACCATATATTTT.

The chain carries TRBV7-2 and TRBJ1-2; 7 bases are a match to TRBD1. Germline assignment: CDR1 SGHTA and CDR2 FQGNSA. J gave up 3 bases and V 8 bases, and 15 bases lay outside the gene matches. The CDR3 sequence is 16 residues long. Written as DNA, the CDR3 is TGTGCCAGCTGGGAAGAAGACAGGGCGAGCTACTATGGCTACACCTTC. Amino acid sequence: CASWEEDRASYYGYTF.

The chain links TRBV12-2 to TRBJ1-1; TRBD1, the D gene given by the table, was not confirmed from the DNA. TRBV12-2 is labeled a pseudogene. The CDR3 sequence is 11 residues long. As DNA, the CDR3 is TGTGCAAGTCGAGGACAGGGGATAGCTTTCTTT. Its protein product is CASRGQGIAFF.

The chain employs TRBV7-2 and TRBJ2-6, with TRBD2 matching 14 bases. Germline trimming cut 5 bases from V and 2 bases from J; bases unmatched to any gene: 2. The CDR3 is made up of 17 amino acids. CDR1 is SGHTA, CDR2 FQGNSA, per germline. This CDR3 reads CASSLTSGGAGANVLTF. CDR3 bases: TGTGCCAGCAGCCTGACTAGCGGGGGGGCTGGGGCCAACGTCCTGACTTTC.